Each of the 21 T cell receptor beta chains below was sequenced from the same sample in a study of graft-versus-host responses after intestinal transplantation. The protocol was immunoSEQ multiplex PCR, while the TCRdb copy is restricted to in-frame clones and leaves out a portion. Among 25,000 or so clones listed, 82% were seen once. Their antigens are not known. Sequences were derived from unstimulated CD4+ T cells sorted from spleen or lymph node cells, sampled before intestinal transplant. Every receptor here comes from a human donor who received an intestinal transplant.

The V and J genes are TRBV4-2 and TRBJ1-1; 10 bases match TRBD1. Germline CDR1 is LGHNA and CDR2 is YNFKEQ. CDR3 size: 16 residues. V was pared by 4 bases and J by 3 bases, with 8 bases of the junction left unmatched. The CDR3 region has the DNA TGTGCCAGCAGCCTAAGGGACAGGGGCGCCGACACTGAAGCTTTCTTT. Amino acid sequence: CASSLRDRGADTEAFF.

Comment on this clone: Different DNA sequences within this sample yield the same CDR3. The CDR3 DNA sequence: TGTGCCAGCAGCTTAGGTGGCGGGACAGGGGCCGCCCGAGAGACCCAGTACTTC. Protein product: CASSLGGGTGAARETQYF. The gene calls are TRBV7-9 and TRBJ2-5; 10 nucleotides line up with TRBD1. Germline CDR1 SEHNR, CDR2 FQNEAQ (reference sequence). The CDR3 runs 18 residues. After removal of 1 base from V and 4 bases from J, the junction contained 12 bases not matched to a gene.

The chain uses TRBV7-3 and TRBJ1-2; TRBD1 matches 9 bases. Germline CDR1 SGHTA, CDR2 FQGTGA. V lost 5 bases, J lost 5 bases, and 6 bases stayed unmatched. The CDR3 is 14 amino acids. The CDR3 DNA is TGTGCCAGCAGCCCCCGGGACAGGGTGTATGGCTACACCTTC. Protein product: CASSPRDRVYGYTF.

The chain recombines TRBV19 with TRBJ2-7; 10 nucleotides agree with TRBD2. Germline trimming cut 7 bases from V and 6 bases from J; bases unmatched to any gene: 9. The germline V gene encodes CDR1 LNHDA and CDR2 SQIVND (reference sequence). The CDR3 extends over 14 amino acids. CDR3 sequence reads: CASNNLAGDSEQYF. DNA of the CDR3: TGTGCCAGTAATAATCTAGCGGGAGATTCCGAGCAGTACTTC. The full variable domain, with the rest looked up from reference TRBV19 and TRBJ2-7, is DGGITQSPKYLFRKEGQNVTLSCEQNLNHDAMYWYRQDPGQGLRLIYYSQIVNDFQKGDIAEGYSVSREKKESFPLTVTSAQKNPTAFYLCASNNLAGDSEQYFGPGTRLTVT.

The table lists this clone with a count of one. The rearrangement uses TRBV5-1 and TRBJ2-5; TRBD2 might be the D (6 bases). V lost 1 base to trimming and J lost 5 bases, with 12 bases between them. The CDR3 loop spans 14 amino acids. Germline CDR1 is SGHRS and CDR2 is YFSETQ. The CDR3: CASSLSGVRETQYF. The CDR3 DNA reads TGCGCCAGCAGCTTGTCGGGGGTACGGGAGACCCAGTACTTC.

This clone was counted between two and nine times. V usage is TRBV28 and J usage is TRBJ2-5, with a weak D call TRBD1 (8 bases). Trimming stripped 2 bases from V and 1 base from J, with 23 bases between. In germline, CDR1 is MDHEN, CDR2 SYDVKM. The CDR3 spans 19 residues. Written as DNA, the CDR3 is TGTGCCAGCAGTTTAGTGATACAGGGGGGGGGCCAGGTCCAAGAGACCCAGTACTTC. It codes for CASSLVIQGGGQVQETQYF.

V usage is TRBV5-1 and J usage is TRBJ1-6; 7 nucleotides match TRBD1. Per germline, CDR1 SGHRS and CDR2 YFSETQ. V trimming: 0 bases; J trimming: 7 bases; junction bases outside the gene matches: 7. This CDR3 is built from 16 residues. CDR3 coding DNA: TGCGCCAGCAGCTTGGACAGGGGTGGGGACAATTCACCCCTCCACTTT. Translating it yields CASSLDRGGDNSPLHF.

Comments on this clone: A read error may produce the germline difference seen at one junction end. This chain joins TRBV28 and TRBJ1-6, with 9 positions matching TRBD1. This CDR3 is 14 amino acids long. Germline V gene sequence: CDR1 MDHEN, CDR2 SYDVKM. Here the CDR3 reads CASRPPGQGSPLYF. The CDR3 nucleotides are TGTGCCAGCAGACCCCCGGGACAGGGATCACCCCTCTACTTT. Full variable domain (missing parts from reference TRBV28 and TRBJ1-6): DVKVTQSSRYLVKRTGEKVFLECVQDMDHENMFWYRQDPGLGLRLIYFSYDVKMKEKGDIPEGYSVSREKKERFSLILESASTNQTSMYLCASRPPGQGSPLYFGNGTRLTVT.

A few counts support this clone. CDR3 in amino acids: CASRNSGGDEQFF. CDR3 coding DNA: TGTGCCAGCCGGAATAGCGGGGGCGATGAGCAGTTCTTC. This sequence joins TRBV6-1 and TRBJ2-1, with 9 bases matching TRBD2. The CDR3 covers 13 residues. Trimming cost V 8 bases and J 8 bases; bases outside gene matches: 7. CDR1 is MNHNS and CDR2 is SASEGT in the germline V gene.

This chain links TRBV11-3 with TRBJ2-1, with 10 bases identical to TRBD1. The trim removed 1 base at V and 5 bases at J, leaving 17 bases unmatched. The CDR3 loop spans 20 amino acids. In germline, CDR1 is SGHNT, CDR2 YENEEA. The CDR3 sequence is CASSLGLGSKGGQGNNEQFF. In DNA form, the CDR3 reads TGTGCCAGCAGCTTAGGCTTAGGCTCTAAAGGGGGACAGGGGAACAATGAGCAGTTCTTC. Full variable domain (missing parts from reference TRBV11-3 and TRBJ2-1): EAGVVQSPRYKIIEKKQPVAFWCNPISGHNTLYWYLQNLGQGPELLIRYENEEAVDDSQLPKDRFSAERLKGVDSTLKIQPAELGDSAVYLCASSLGLGSKGGQGNNEQFFGPGTRLTVL.

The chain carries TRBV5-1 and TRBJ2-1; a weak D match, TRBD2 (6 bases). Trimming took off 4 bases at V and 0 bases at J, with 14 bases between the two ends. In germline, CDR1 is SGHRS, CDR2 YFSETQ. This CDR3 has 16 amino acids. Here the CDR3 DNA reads TGCGCCAGCAGCCCGGATAGCGGAATCTCCTACAATGAGCAGTTCTTC. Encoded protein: CASSPDSGISYNEQFF.

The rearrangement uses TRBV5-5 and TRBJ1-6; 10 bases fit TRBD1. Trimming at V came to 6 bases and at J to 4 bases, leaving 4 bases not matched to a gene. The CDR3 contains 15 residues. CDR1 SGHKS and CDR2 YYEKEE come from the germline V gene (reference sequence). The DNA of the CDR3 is TGTGCCAGCACTGGGACAGGGGCTTATAATTCACCCCTCCACTTT. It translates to CASTGTGAYNSPLHF.

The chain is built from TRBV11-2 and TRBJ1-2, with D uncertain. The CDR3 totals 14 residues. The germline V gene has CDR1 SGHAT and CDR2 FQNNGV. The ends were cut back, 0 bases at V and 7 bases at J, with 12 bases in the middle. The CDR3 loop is CASSLEQTFSGYTF. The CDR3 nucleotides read TGTGCCAGCAGCTTAGAACAAACGTTCAGTGGCTACACCTTC.

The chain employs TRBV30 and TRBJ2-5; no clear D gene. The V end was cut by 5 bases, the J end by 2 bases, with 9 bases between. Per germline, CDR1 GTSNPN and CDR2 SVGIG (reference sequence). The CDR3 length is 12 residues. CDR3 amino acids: CAWDGPQETQYF. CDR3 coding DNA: TGTGCCTGGGACGGGCCTCAAGAGACCCAGTACTTC.

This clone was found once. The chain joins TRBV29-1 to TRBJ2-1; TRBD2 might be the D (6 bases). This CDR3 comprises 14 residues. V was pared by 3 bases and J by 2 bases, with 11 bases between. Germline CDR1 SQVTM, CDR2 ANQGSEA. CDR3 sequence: CSVDLRGTYNEQFF. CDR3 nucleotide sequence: TGCAGCGTTGACCTCCGGGGGACCTACAATGAGCAGTTCTTC.

CDR3 loop: CASSLRNTQYF. The DNA for the CDR3 is TGTGCCAGCAGCTTGCGAAATACGCAGTATTTT. The V call is TRBV5-6, the J call TRBJ2-3; D is unclear. Per the germline V gene, CDR1 is SGHDT and CDR2 is YYEEEE. Trimming took 1 base from V and 7 from J, leaving 4 bases between them. The CDR3 has 11 amino acids.

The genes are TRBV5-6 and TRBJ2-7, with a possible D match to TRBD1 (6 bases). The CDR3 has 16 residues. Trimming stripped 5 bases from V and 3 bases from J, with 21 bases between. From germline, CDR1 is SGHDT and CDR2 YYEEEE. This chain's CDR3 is CASSLLTTGMSYEQYF. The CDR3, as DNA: TGTGCCAGCAGTCTTCTTACTACAGGGATGAGCTACGAGCAGTACTTC.

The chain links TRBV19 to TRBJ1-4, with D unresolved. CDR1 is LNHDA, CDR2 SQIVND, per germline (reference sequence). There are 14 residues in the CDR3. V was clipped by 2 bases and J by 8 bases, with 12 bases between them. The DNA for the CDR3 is TGTGCCAGTAGTATATGGCAGCCACCCGAAAAACTGTTTTTT. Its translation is CASSIWQPPEKLFF. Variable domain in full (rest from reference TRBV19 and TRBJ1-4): DGGITQSPKYLFRKEGQNVTLSCEQNLNHDAMYWYRQDPGQGLRLIYYSQIVNDFQKGDIAEGYSVSREKKESFPLTVTSAQKNPTAFYLCASSIWQPPEKLFFGSGTQLSVL.

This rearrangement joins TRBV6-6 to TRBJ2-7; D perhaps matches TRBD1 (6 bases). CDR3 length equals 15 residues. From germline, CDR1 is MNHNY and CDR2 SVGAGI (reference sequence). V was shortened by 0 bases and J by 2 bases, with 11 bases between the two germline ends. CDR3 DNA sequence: TGTGCCAGCAGTTACTCGCCAGGGGCCCCCTACGAGCAGTACTTC. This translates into CASSYSPGAPYEQYF.

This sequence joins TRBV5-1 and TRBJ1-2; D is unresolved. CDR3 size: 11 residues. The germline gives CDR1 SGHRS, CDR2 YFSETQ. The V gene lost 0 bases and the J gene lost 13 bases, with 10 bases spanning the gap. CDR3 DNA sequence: TGCGCCAGCAGCTTGGAGAGGGATCTCACCTTC. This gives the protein CASSLERDLTF. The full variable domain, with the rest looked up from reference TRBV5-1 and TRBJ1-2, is KAGVTQTPRYLIKTRGQQVTLSCSPISGHRSVSWYQQTPGQGLQFLFEYFSETQRNKGNFPGRFSGRQFSNSRSEMNVSTLELGDSALYLCASSLERDLTFGSGTRLTVV.

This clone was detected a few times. The CDR3 nucleotides are TGTGCCAGCAGCCCTCAGGCGGGAATGCCCTACGAGCAGTACTTC. It is translated as CASSPQAGMPYEQYF. The rearrangement uses TRBV5-8 and TRBJ2-7; a possible D gene is TRBD2 (6 bases). The CDR3 spans 15 residues. V was trimmed by 4 bases and J by 2 bases, leaving 16 bases between them. Germline V lookup: CDR1 SGHTS, CDR2 YDEGEE.